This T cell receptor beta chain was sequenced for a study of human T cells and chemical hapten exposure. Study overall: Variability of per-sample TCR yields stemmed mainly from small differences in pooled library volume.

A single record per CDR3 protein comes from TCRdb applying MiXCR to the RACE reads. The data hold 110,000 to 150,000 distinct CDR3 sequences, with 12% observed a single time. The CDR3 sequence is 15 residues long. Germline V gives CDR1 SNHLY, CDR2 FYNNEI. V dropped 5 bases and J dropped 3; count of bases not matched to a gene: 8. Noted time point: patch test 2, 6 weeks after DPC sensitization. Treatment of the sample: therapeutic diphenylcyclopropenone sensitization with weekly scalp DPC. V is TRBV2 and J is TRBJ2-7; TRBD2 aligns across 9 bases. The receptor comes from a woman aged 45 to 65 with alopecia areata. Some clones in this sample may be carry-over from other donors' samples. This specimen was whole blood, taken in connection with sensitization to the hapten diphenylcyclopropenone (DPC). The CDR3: CASSPSPSGIYEQYF. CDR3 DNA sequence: TGTGCCAGCAGTCCATCCCCTAGCGGGATCTACGAGCAGTACTTC. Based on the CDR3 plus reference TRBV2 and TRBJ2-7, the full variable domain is EPEVTQTPSHQVTQMGQEVILRCVPISNHLYFYWYRQILGQKVEFLVSFYNNEISEKSEIFDDQFSVERPDGSNFTLKIRSTKLEDSAMYFCASSPSPSGIYEQYFGPGTRLTVT.